The 13 T cell receptor beta chains below all came from one sample that was sequenced in a study of response to subunit inactivated influenza vaccine. Each CDR3 protein gets one entry after TCRdb re-called the RT-PCR reads with MiXCR. This table has hundreds of thousands of distinct CDR3 sequences, 10% to 15% appearing once. Sequences were derived from PBMCs from blood, sampled on the day of vaccination. The receptors originated from a man aged 50 or older who received an inactivated influenza vaccine.

This clonotype has a count of ten or more. The chain is built from TRBV5-1 and TRBJ2-2; 8 nucleotides line up with TRBD2. CDR1 SGHRS and CDR2 YFSETQ come from the germline V gene. The J segment lost 1 base and the V segment lost 2 bases, leaving 1 base of the junction unmatched. The CDR3 is 15 amino acids. The CDR3 region is CASSLLAVNTGELFF. The DNA for the CDR3 is TGCGCCAGCAGCTTACTAGCGGTGAACACCGGGGAGCTGTTTTTT. The full variable domain, its missing parts supplied by reference TRBV5-1 and TRBJ2-2, is KAGVTQTPRYLIKTRGQQVTLSCSPISGHRSVSWYQQTPGQGLQFLFEYFSETQRNKGNFPGRFSGRQFSNSRSEMNVSTLELGDSALYLCASSLLAVNTGELFFGEGSRLTVL.

The chain combines TRBV27 with TRBJ2-1; D gene ambiguous. This CDR3 contains 13 residues. The germline CDR1 and CDR2 sequences are MNHEY and SMNVEV (reference sequence). The ends were cut back, 11 bases at V and 5 bases at J, with 16 bases in the middle. CDR3 bases: TGTGCCTCCGGCACCCTAGGGCACAATGAGCAGTTCTTC. This translates into CASGTLGHNEQFF.

This CDR3 reads CASSLGRQRSTDTQYF. The CDR3 DNA sequence: TGTGCCAGCAGCTTAGGACGACAGAGAAGCACAGATACGCAGTATTTT. The chain carries TRBV7-2 and TRBJ2-3, with a possible D match to TRBD1 (5 bases). Germline CDR1 SGHTA, CDR2 FQGNSA. The V end lost 1 base, the J end lost 0 bases, and 11 bases lay between the germline ends. The CDR3 consists of 16 residues.

This clonotype was counted at least ten times. The chain couples TRBV4-3 to TRBJ2-3; D might be TRBD2 (5 bases). Germline V gene sequence: CDR1 LGHNA, CDR2 YSLEER. V lost 0 bases to trimming and J lost 4 bases, with 17 bases between them. This CDR3 spans 17 amino acids. This CDR3 reads CASSQDGGTRGSDTQYF. CDR3 in DNA: TGCGCCAGCAGCCAAGATGGCGGCACACGGGGATCAGATACGCAGTATTTT.

The sample holds many counts of this clonotype. The chain uses TRBV10-3 and TRBJ2-7; no clear D. Germline CDR1 reads ENHRY; CDR2 reads SYGVKD. The CDR3 totals 12 residues. V was clipped by 0 bases and J by 4 bases, with 4 bases between them. The DNA for the CDR3 is TGTGCCATCAGTGAGTCGAATTACGAGCAGTACTTC. This sequence encodes CAISESNYEQYF.

The chain carries TRBV4-3 and TRBJ2-2; the D is unclear. Trimming left V 0 bases short and J 6 bases short, with 5 bases between. This CDR3 region has 13 residues. Germline V gene sequence: CDR1 LGHNA, CDR2 YSLEER. The DNA of the CDR3 is TGCGCCAGCAGCCAAGAAGGGTCCGGGGAGCTGTTTTTT. This encodes CASSQEGSGELFF.

The V call is TRBV7-9, the J call TRBJ1-6; D is unclear. V lost 1 base and J 5 bases, leaving 6 bases between the germline ends. Germline loops: CDR1 SEHNR, CDR2 FQNEAQ (reference sequence). The CDR3 spans 14 residues. CDR3 protein: CASSLDGDNSPLHF. The CDR3 DNA sequence: TGTGCCAGCAGCTTAGACGGCGATAATTCACCCCTCCACTTT.

This clonotype turned up a few times. This chain connects TRBV29-1 to TRBJ2-4; 8 nucleotides line up with TRBD1. With 4 bases clipped from V and 1 base from J, the junction kept 6 bases outside the gene matches. Germline assignment: CDR1 SQVTM and CDR2 ANQGSEA. This CDR3 has 15 amino acids. The CDR3 coding sequence is TGCAGCGTTGCAGGGGGCAGATCTGCCAAAAACATTCAGTACTTC. Amino acids: CSVAGGRSAKNIQYF.

The chain carries TRBV5-5 and TRBJ2-3; D unclear. The V end was cut by 1 base, the J end by 7 bases, with 7 bases between. The CDR3 is made up of 12 amino acids. Germline CDR1 SGHKS, CDR2 YYEKEE (reference sequence). CDR3 nucleotide sequence: TGTGCCAGCAGCTTGCCTTCTCATACGCAGTATTTT. It codes for CASSLPSHTQYF.

V gene TRBV6-2 or TRBV6-3 combines with J gene TRBJ2-4; perhaps TRBD1 as D (6 bases). The CDR3 covers 16 residues. Deletions cut 2 bases from V and 0 bases from J, with 11 bases between. Germline CDR1 MNHEY, CDR2 SVGEGT. CDR3 protein: CASSYPGQLAKNIQYF. The CDR3 DNA sequence: TGTGCCAGCAGTTACCCCGGACAGCTAGCCAAAAACATTCAGTACTTC.

V gene TRBV7-2 combines with J gene TRBJ2-2, with TRBD1 matching over 10 bases. Germline V gene lookup returns CDR1 SGHTA and CDR2 FQGNSA. The CDR3 has 17 residues. Trimming removed 5 bases from V and 5 bases from J; junction bases left unmatched: 11. CDR3 sequence: CASSPRTGGTGTGELFF. The DNA of the CDR3 is TGTGCCAGCAGCCCAAGGACAGGGGGGACTGGGACCGGGGAGCTGTTTTTT.

This clonotype has more than one count but fewer than ten. This chain joins TRBV25-1 and TRBJ2-1, with D tentatively TRBD1 or TRBD2 (5 bases each). There are 16 residues in the CDR3. The germline V gene encodes CDR1 MGHDK and CDR2 SYGVNS. V was pared by 5 bases and J by 7 bases, with 21 bases between. The chain's CDR3 is CASSPQWGSVENEQFF. Written as DNA, the CDR3 is TGTGCCAGCAGTCCCCAGTGGGGGAGCGTGGAGAATGAGCAGTTCTTC. Together with reference TRBV25-1 and TRBJ2-1, the CDR3 gives the full variable domain: EADIYQTPRYLVIGTGKKITLECSQTMGHDKMYWYQQDPGMELHLIHYSYGVNSTEKGDLSSESTVSRIRTEHFPLTLESARPSHTSQYLCASSPQWGSVENEQFFGPGTRLTVL.

V usage is TRBV10-3 and J usage is TRBJ2-3; D is perhaps TRBD1 (7 bases). This CDR3 is built from 14 residues. Trimming removed 2 bases at V and 7 bases at J, with 13 bases between. Germline-derived CDR1 and CDR2 are ENHRY and SYGVKD. The CDR3 loop reads CAISETDRDYTQYF. Written as DNA, the CDR3 is TGTGCCATCAGTGAGACCGACAGGGACTATACGCAGTATTTT.